The 21 T cell receptor beta chains below all came from one sample that was sequenced in a study. In TCRdb, the 5' RACE reads were re-called with MiXCR into one record per CDR3 protein. The data hold tens of thousands of distinct CDR3 sequences, with less than 40% observed a single time. Sequencing used tumor-infiltrating naive CD4+ T cells sorted from the breast tumor. Regarding subset: naive CD4+ T cells, CD4+CD45RA+CD25-. These receptors originate from a female donor with breast cancer.

In the case of this clonotype: Mismatch with germline at one junction end may stem from a read error. V and J are TRBV20-1 and TRBJ2-1; D not certain. This CDR3 has 13 residues. Germline-derived CDR1 and CDR2 are DFQATT and SNEGSKA (reference sequence). The CDR3 sequence is CGASTNLNNEQFF. CDR3 coding DNA: TGCGGTGCTAGTACGAACCTTAACAATGAGCAGTTCTTC.

The J gene is TRBJ1-5, the V gene TRBV20-1; D gene unclear. The V and J ends lost 3 bases and 8 bases respectively, with 14 bases between them. The CDR3 contains 13 residues. CDR1 is DFQATT, CDR2 SNEGSKA, per germline (reference sequence). This CDR3 is CSASTDRNEPQHF. The DNA for the CDR3 is TGCAGTGCTAGCACCGACCGCAACGAGCCCCAGCATTTT.

Here the CDR3 reads CASSRSSGANVLTF. DNA for the CDR3: TGTGCCAGCAGTCGGAGCTCTGGGGCCAACGTCCTGACTTTC. The chain joins TRBV7-9 to TRBJ2-6; D gene uncertain. This CDR3 is built from 14 residues. Trimming took 6 bases from V and 0 from J, leaving 6 bases between them. In germline, CDR1 is SEHNR, CDR2 FQNEAQ (reference sequence).

A word on this clonotype: Compared with germline, one end of the junction differs, possibly owing to a read error. The chain links TRBV25-1 to TRBJ1-1; D is ambiguous. The CDR3 sequence is 13 residues long. CDR1 is MGHDK and CDR2 is SYGVNS in the germline V gene. The CDR3 is CASRLTESAEALF. For the CDR3, the DNA is TGTGCCAGCCGTTTGACCGAGAGCGCTGAAGCTCTCTTT. Full variable domain (rest looked up from reference TRBV25-1 and TRBJ1-1): EADIYQTPRYLVIGTGKKITLECSQTMGHDKMYWYQQDPGMELHLIHYSYGVNSTEKGDLSSESTVSRIRTEHFPLTLESARPSHTSQYLCASRLTESAEALFGQGTRLTVV.

This clonotype showed up just once. A junction end diverges from the germline sequence, so it may reflect a read error. The chain is built from TRBV29-1 and TRBJ2-7; TRBD2 might be the D (5 bases). Per germline, CDR1 SQVTM and CDR2 ANQGSEA. The CDR3 runs to 14 residues. As DNA, the CDR3 is TGCAGCGTAAAAGTGTCTCCAGGAGGCTACGAGCGGTACTTC. Its protein is CSVKVSPGGYERYF.

Sample share makes this clonotype medium-sized. The chain has TRBV24-1 and TRBJ2-1; maybe TRBD2 (6 bases). Trimming removed 7 bases at V and 9 bases at J, with 21 bases between. The CDR3 totals 15 residues. Germline V gene data show CDR1 as KGHDR and CDR2 as SFDVKD. The CDR3 nucleotides are TGTGCCACCAGACCCGGGCTAGCGTCGAACACTGAGCAGTTCTTC. This encodes CATRPGLASNTEQFF.

V is TRBV29-1 and J is TRBJ1-2; a weak D match, TRBD1 (5 bases). Trimming pared 1 base from V and 4 bases from J, leaving 10 bases between. Germline CDR1 is SQVTM and CDR2 is ANQGSEA. The CDR3 length is 13 residues. The CDR3: CSVEGGGPYGYTF. In nucleotides, the CDR3 is TGCAGCGTTGAAGGGGGCGGACCCTATGGCTACACCTTC.

Remarks on this clonotype: A much larger clone lies a single base off, so this may be a read error. This chain links TRBV19 with TRBJ1-5, with D possibly matching TRBD1 (6 bases). The CDR3 totals 14 residues. V lost 9 bases and J lost 5, with 17 bases in between. Germline V CDR1 and CDR2: LNHDA, SQIVND (reference sequence). For the CDR3, the DNA is TGTGCCAGCAGACTTACAGGGTCGGATCAGCCCCAGCATTTT. Residues: CASRLTGSDQPQHF. The full variable domain, its missing parts supplied by reference TRBV19 and TRBJ1-5, is DGGITQSPKYLFRKEGQNVTLSCEQNLNHDAMYWYRQDPGQGLRLIYYSQIVNDFQKGDIAEGYSVSREKKESFPLTVTSAQKNPTAFYLCASRLTGSDQPQHFGDGTRLSIL.

Only a few counts were recorded for this clonotype. V is TRBV7-3 and J is TRBJ1-1; no firm D call. The CDR3 has 13 residues. V lost 0 bases, J lost 6 bases, and 8 bases lay in between. Germline V gene lookup returns CDR1 SGHTA and CDR2 FQGTGA. This CDR3 is CASSLTPISEAFF. As DNA, the CDR3 is TGTGCCAGCAGCTTAACGCCCATATCTGAAGCTTTCTTT. Full variable domain (rest looked up from reference TRBV7-3 and TRBJ1-1): GAGVSQTPSNKVTEKGKYVELRCDPISGHTALYWYRQSLGQGPEFLIYFQGTGAADDSGLPNDRFFAVRPEGSVSTLKIQRTERGDSAVYLCASSLTPISEAFFGQGTRLTVV.

This clonotype was seen more than once but under ten times. The chain links TRBV12-3 or TRBV12-4 to TRBJ2-3, with TRBD2 matching 8 bases. V dropped 5 bases and J dropped 1; count of bases not matched to a gene: 5. The CDR3 consists of 15 residues. The CDR3 region has the DNA TGTGCCAGCAGTCCAGCGGGAGTGGGCACAGATACGCAGTATTTT. This encodes CASSPAGVGTDTQYF.

A remark on this clonotype: Just one base apart from a much larger clone, this may be a read error. The chain carries TRBV7-8 and TRBJ2-3; 9 nucleotides align to TRBD2. Per germline, CDR1 SGHVS and CDR2 FQNEAQ. The V and J ends lost 4 bases and 2 bases, in that order; junction bases with no gene match: 4. There are 15 residues in the CDR3. CDR3: CASSSGLATTDTQYF. DNA for the CDR3: TGTGCCAGCAGCTCCGGACTAGCGACCACAGATACGCAGTATTTT.

This clonotype was observed many times. This chain joins TRBV12-3 or TRBV12-4 and TRBJ1-5, with no clear D. The CDR3 extends over 14 amino acids. V was pared by 1 base and J by 5 bases, with 9 bases between. The CDR3 is CASSLGAGDQPQHF. In nucleotides, the CDR3 is TGTGCCAGCAGTTTAGGGGCCGGCGATCAGCCCCAGCATTTT.

This clonotype showed up many times. The chain recombines TRBV5-1 with TRBJ2-1; D is unresolved. Germline V gives CDR1 SGHRS, CDR2 YFSETQ. V lost 4 bases to trimming and J lost 3 bases, with 11 bases between them. This CDR3 has 14 amino acids. The CDR3 DNA sequence: TGCGCCAGCAGCGGGCAGAGACACTACAATGAGCAGTTCTTC. Translated, it gives CASSGQRHYNEQFF.

In its sample, this clonotype ranks as medium-sized (0.01 to 0.1%). V is TRBV12-3 or TRBV12-4 and J is TRBJ1-1; D gene unclear. V lost 3 bases to trimming and J lost 7 bases, with 12 bases between them. The CDR3 is 13 residues long. Here the CDR3 DNA reads TGTGCCAGCAGTTTGGTTTGGTTCCGTGAAGCTTTCTTT. It codes for CASSLVWFREAFF.

This clonotype was seen at least ten times. The chain carries TRBV2 and TRBJ1-4; maybe TRBD1 (5 bases). The V gene lost 8 bases and the J gene lost 8 bases, with 18 bases spanning the gap. This CDR3 comprises 14 residues. Germline values: CDR1 SNHLY, CDR2 FYNNEI. In DNA form, the CDR3 reads TGTGCCAGCCTGACGGGCAGGGTGGAGGAAAAACTGTTTTTT. As protein: CASLTGRVEEKLFF.

This clonotype was recorded at least ten times. The J gene is TRBJ2-1, the V gene TRBV7-3; 11 bases fit TRBD2. The germline V gene encodes CDR1 SGHTA and CDR2 FQGTGA. With 2 bases clipped from V and 6 bases from J, the junction kept 3 bases outside the gene matches. The CDR3 loop spans 15 amino acids. CDR3 DNA sequence: TGTGCCAGCAGCTTAGGACTAGCGGGTATCAATGAGCAGTTCTTC. It encodes CASSLGLAGINEQFF.

This sequence joins TRBV5-1 and TRBJ1-1; 7 bases line up with TRBD1. The V segment lost 5 bases and the J segment 3 bases; nucleotides outside the gene matches: 7. The CDR3 is 14 residues long. Germline loops: CDR1 SGHRS, CDR2 YFSETQ. CDR3 nucleotides: TGCGCCAGCAGGACAGGGTTTACGGACACTGAAGCTTTCTTT. This translates into CASRTGFTDTEAFF.

In the case of this clonotype: The CDR3 does not close with the conserved phenylalanine or tryptophan, likely indicating a read error. The chain uses TRBV5-1 and TRBJ2-1, with TRBD2 matching over 13 bases. J gave up 5 bases and V 2 bases, and 4 bases lay outside the gene matches. From germline, CDR1 is SGHRS and CDR2 YFSETQ. The CDR3 is 16 residues long. CDR3 nucleotides: TGCGCCAGCAGCTTACTAGCGGGAGGGACGGACAATGAGCAGTTCTCC. Translated, it gives CASSLLAGGTDNEQFS.

Sample share makes this clonotype medium-sized. The rearrangement uses TRBV21-1 and TRBJ2-1; the listed D gene, TRBD2, was not tested against the DNA. TRBV21-1 is flagged as a pseudogene. The CDR3 is 16 residues long. DNA of the CDR3: TGTGCCAGCAGCAAAGTGACTAGCGGGTGGTACAATGAGCAGTTCTTC. Its protein product is CASSKVTSGWYNEQFF.

Regarding this clonotype: A much larger clone lies one base from this, so it may be a read error. V gene TRBV6-5 combines with J gene TRBJ1-3; no clear D gene. The CDR3 extends over 15 amino acids. Trimming removed 4 bases from V and 2 bases from J, with 12 bases in between. The germline CDR1 and CDR2 sequences are MNHEY and SVGAGI. The CDR3 DNA reads as TGTGCCAGCAGTTCCTCGTTGTTCCCTGGAAACACCATATATTTT. It yields the protein CASSSSLFPGNTIYF.

This clonotype turned up a few times. This sequence joins TRBV6-1 and TRBJ2-1; D is ambiguous. CDR1 is MNHNS and CDR2 is SASEGT in the germline V gene. CDR3 size: 15 residues. Trimming cost V 4 bases and J 8 bases, with 18 bases left between them. The CDR3 protein is CASSGPISPSDEQFF. CDR3 coding DNA: TGTGCCAGCAGTGGCCCTATTAGTCCGTCCGATGAGCAGTTCTTC.